Included here is one T cell receptor beta chain sequence, with context. Its specificity is not known. Trimming shortened V by 8 bases and J by 5 bases, and 12 bases separated the two germline ends. The CDR3 sequence is 13 residues long. From germline, CDR1 is MNHEY and CDR2 SMNVEV (reference sequence). The sample belongs to a study of T cell responses to AZD1222 COVID-19 vaccine. Whole-study findings and limits: It was only after the peak T cell response that any repertoires were sampled. Among those given AZD1222, only five to seven were seropositive at baseline. Mostly white British, mostly female donors; authors suggested clonal diversity may be underestimated.

Second-dose intervals of approximately 4 or approximately 12 weeks were pooled. Assay: immunoSEQ multiplex PCR; the TCRdb copy retains only in-frame clones and omits some. The table lists approximately 93,000 clones, around 89% of them singletons. The origin of this receptor is an adult who received the AZD1222 COVID-19 vaccine. The genes are TRBV27 and TRBJ2-2; D is possibly TRBD2 (6 bases). The starting material was peripheral blood, obtained 28 days after the second AZD1222 dose. Here the CDR3 DNA reads TGTGCCAGCTCATTGGGGGGAACCGGGGAGCTGTTTTTT. Its translation: CASSLGGTGELFF.